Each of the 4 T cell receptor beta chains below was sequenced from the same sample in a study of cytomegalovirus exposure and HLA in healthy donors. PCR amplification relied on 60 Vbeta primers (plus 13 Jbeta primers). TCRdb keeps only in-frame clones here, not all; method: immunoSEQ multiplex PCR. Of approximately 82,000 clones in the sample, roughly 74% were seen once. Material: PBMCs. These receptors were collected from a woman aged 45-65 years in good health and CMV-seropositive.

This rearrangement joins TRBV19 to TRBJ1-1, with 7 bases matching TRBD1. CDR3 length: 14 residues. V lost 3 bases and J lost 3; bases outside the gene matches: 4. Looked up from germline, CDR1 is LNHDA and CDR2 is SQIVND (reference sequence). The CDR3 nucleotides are TGTGCCAGTAGTATTGACAGGGCCTACACTGAAGCTTTCTTT. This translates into CASSIDRAYTEAFF.

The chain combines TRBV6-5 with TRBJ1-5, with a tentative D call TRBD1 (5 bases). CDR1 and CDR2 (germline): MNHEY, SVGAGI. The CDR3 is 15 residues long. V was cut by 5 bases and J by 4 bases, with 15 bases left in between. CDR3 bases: TGTGCCAGCAGTCCCGGGGGGGGATTTAATCAGCCCCAGCATTTT. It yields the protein CASSPGGGFNQPQHF.

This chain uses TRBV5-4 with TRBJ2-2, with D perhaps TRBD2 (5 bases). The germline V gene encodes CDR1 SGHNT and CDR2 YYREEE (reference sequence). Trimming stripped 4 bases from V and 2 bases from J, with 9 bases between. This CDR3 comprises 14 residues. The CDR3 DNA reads TGTGCCAGCAGCACGGACTCCAACACCGGGGAGCTGTTTTTT. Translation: CASSTDSNTGELFF.

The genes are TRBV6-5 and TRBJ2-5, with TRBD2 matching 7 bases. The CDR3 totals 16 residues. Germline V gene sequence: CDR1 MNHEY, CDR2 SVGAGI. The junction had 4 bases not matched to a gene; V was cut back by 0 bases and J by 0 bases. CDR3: CASSYSPLANQETQYF. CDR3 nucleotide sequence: TGTGCCAGCAGTTACTCCCCACTAGCGAACCAAGAGACCCAGTACTTC.